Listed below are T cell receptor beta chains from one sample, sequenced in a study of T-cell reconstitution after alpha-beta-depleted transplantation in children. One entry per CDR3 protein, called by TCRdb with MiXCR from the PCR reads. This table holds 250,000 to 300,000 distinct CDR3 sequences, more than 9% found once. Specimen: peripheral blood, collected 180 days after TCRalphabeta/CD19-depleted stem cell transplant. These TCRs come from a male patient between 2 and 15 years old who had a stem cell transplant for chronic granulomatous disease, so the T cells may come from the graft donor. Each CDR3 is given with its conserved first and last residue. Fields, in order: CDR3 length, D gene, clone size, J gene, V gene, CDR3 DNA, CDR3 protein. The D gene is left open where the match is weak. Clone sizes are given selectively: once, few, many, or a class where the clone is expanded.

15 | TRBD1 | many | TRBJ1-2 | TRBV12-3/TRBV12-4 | TGTGCCAGCAGAATACGAAACAGGGGAGCCTATGGCTACACCTTC | CASRIRNRGAYGYTF
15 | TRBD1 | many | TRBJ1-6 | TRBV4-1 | TGCGCCAGCAGCCTGGGGACAGTAGATAATTCACCCCTCCACTTT | CASSLGTVDNSPLHF
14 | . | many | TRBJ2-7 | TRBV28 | TGTGCCAGCAGTTCCGCAGAGATCTCCTACGAGCAGTACTTC | CASSSAEISYEQYF
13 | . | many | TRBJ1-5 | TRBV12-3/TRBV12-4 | TGTGCCAGCACCCTGAATAGCAATCAGCCCCAGCATTTT | CASTLNSNQPQHF
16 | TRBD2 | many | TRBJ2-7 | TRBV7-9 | TGTGCCAGCAGCTTAGTTGTCTCCGGGAGGGCCCACGAGCAGTACTTC | CASSLVVSGRAHEQYF
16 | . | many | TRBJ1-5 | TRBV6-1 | TGTGCCAGCAGTGGTACAGGGAAGTATAGCAATCAGCCCCAGCATTTT | CASSGTGKYSNQPQHF
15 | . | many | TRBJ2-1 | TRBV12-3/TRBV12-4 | TGTGCCAGCAGTTTCGTCAGAAGCTCCTACAATGAGCAGTTCTTC | CASSFVRSSYNEQFF
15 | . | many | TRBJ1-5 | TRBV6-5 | TGTGCCAGCAGTTACTCGGGGGGCAGCAATCAGCCCCAGCATTTT | CASSYSGGSNQPQHF
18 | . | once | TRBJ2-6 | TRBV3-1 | TGTGCCAGCAGCCAAGAGACAAGGGGCCGGGGAGGGGCCAACGTCCTGACTTTC | CASSQETRGRGGANVLTF
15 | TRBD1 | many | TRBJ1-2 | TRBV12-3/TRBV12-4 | TGTGCCAGCAGCCTAATTCCAGGGGGCATCGATGGCTACACCTTC | CASSLIPGGIDGYTF
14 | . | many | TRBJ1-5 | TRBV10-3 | TGTGCCACGGAGACAGAGTATAGCAATCAGCCCCAGCATTTT | CATETEYSNQPQHF
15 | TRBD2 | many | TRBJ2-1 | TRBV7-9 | TGTGCCAGCAGCTTAGTTGGGACTAGCGGGAGGGAGCAGTTCTTC | CASSLVGTSGREQFF
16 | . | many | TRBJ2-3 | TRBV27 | TGTGCCAGCAGTTACAGAGCGGGTTTTAGCGCAGATACGCAGTATTTT | CASSYRAGFSADTQYF
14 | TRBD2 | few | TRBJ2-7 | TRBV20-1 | TGCAGTGCTATTCCCCAGCGGGGCTCCTACGAGCAGTACTTC | CSAIPQRGSYEQYF
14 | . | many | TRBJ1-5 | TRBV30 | TGTGCCTGGAGTGTAGGTCTTAGCAATCAGCCCCAGCATTTT | CAWSVGLSNQPQHF
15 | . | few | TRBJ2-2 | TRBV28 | TGTGCCAGCACCCGGAGGGGGGCGAACACCGGGGAGCTGTTTTTT | CASTRRGANTGELFF
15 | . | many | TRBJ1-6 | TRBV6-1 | TGTGCCAGCCTTGAAGGAGGGTTCGGTCGATCACCCCTCCACTTT | CASLEGGFGRSPLHF
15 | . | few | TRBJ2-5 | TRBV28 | TGTGCCAGCAGTTTGGGGACACCCACCTGGGAGACCCAGTACTTC | CASSLGTPTWETQYF
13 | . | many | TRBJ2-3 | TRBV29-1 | TGCAGCGTTGTAGGACTTCTCACAGATACGCAGTATTTT | CSVVGLLTDTQYF
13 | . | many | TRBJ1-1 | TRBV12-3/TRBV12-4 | TGTGCCAGCAGAGTCCAGGGGAGCACTGAAGCTTTCTTT | CASRVQGSTEAFF
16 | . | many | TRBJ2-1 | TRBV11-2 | TGTGCCAGCAGCCCAACAGTGGGGATCTCCTACAATGAGCAGTTCTTC | CASSPTVGISYNEQFF
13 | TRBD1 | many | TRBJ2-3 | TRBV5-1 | TGCGCCAGCAGCTTCCAGGGGGCAGATACGCAGTATTTT | CASSFQGADTQYF
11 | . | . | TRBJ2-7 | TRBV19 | TGTGCCACCGGAGGTGCGTACGAGCAGTACTTC | CATGGAYEQYF
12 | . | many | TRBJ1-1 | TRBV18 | TGTGCCAGCAGTAGGGGGAACACTGAAGCTTTCTTT | CASSRGNTEAFF
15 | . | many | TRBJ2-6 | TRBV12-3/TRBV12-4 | TGTGCCAGCAAGGACACAAACTCTGGGGCCAACGTCCTGACTTTC | CASKDTNSGANVLTF
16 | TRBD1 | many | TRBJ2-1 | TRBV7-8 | TGTGCCAGCAGCATAAGCCGGGACAGGGGGCGGAATGAGCAGTTCTTC | CASSISRDRGRNEQFF
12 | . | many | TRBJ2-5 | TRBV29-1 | TGCAGCGTTCTTTCGTCCTCAGAGACCCAGTACTTC | CSVLSSSETQYF
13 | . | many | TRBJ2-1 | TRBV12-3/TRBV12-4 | TGTGCCAGCAGTTTGGGCGGTTACAATGAGCAGTTCTTC | CASSLGGYNEQFF
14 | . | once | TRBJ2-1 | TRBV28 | TGTGCCAGCAGTTTTTGGCGGGCCGGTAATGAGCTGTTCTTC | CASSFWRAGNELFF
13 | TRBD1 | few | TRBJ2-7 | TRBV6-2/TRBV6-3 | TGTGCCACCCGGCAGGGGGCGGGGTACGAGCAGTACTTC | CATRQGAGYEQYF
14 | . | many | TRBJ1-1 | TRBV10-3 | TGTGCCATCAGTGTTCAAGGCAGGGATACTGAAGCTTTCTTT | CAISVQGRDTEAFF
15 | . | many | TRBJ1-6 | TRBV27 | TGTGCCAGCCGACCCGTTTGGGGGGGGGGTTCACCCCTCCACTTT | CASRPVWGGGSPLHF
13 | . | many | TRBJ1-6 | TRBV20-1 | TGCAGTGCTAAAGGACAGCTTTATTCACCCCTCCACTTT | CSAKGQLYSPLHF
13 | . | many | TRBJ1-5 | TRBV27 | TGTGCCAGCAGTCTCCGGTTTAATCAGCCCCAGCATTTT | CASSLRFNQPQHF
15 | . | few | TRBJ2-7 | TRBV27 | TGTGCCAGCAGTAGGGGGAGAGGGCACTCCTACGAGCAGTACTTC | CASSRGRGHSYEQYF
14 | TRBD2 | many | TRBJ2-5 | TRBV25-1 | TGTGCCAGCCATAGCGGGGGGGGACGTGAGACCCAGTACTTC | CASHSGGGRETQYF
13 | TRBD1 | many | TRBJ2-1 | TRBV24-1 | TGTGCCACCAGTGGCCAGGGGGCCCATGAGCAGTTCTTC | CATSGQGAHEQFF
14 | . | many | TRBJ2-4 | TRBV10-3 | TGTGCCATCAGTGAGTCTTGGCAGGGAAACATTCAGTACTTC | CAISESWQGNIQYF
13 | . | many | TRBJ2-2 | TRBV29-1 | TGCAGCGTTAGTGGGGGGAACACCGGGGAGCTGTTTTTT | CSVSGGNTGELFF
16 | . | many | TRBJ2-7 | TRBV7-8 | TGTGCCAGCAGCTTAGGGCGCGCCCAGGGAATGTACGAGCAGTACTTC | CASSLGRAQGMYEQYF
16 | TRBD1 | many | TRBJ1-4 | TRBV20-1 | TGCAGTGCTAGAGCTCTCGGGCAGGGGGATTCAGCTAAACTGTTTTTT | CSARALGQGDSAKLFF
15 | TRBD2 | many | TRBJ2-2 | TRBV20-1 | TGCAGTGCTCTGCGGGCGGGGGGGCTCACCGGGGAGCTGTTTTTT | CSALRAGGLTGELFF
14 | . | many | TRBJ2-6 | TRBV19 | TGTGCCAGCCGACAGTTCTCTGGGGCCAACGTCCTGACTTTC | CASRQFSGANVLTF
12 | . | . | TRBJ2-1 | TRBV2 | TGTGCCAGCTGTGAAAAAACCGGTGAGCAGTTCTTC | CASCEKTGEQFF
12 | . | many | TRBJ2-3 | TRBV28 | TGTGCCAGCAGTTCCCCGGTTGGTACGCAGTATTTT | CASSSPVGTQYF
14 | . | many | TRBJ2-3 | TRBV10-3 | TGTGCCATCAGTGAAAGCGGTTACACAGATACGCAGTATTTT | CAISESGYTDTQYF
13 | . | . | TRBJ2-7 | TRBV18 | TGTGCCAGCTCACCGCGGGACAGTCGGGAGCAGTACTTC | CASSPRDSREQYF
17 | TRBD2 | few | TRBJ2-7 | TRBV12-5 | TGTGCTAGTGGTTTATACCGGAGCGGGAGACATTCCTGCGAGCAGTACTTC | CASGLYRSGRHSCEQYF
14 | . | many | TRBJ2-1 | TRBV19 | TGTGCCAGTAGTATATCCCCCGTCATCCATGAGCAGTTCTTC | CASSISPVIHEQFF
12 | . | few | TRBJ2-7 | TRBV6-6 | TGTGCCAGCAGAATGGACGTGGGGGAGCAGTACTTC | CASRMDVGEQYF